This T cell receptor (beta chain) was sequenced during a study of early T cells in non-severe SARS-CoV-2 infection. Background on the study: With bulk RNA from unsorted whole blood as input, sequencing yielded unpaired chains.

This clonotype turned up a few times. The antigen is not known. The library protocol tagged individual cDNA molecules with unique molecular identifiers. TCRdb processed the 5' RACE reads anew with MiXCR; each CDR3 protein has one entry. The profile shows about 48,000 distinct CDR3 sequences, around 13% of them singletons. The CDR3 length is 13 residues. The ends were cut back, 6 bases at V and 0 bases at J, with 9 bases in the middle. Germline loops: CDR1 SQVTM, CDR2 ANQGSEA. Findings and caveats of the study: VDJdb matching skewed toward anti-spike CD8 responses, missing private and CD4 specificities.

The material sequenced was whole blood. The TCR comes from an adult who was a healthcare worker with PCR-confirmed SARS-CoV-2 infection or an uninfected control (not recorded which). The chain couples TRBV29-1 to TRBJ1-5; TRBD1 is a possible D gene (6 bases). The CDR3 nucleotides are TGCAGCGTCATGGACAGTAGCAATCAGCCCCAGCATTTT. This sequence encodes CSVMDSSNQPQHF.